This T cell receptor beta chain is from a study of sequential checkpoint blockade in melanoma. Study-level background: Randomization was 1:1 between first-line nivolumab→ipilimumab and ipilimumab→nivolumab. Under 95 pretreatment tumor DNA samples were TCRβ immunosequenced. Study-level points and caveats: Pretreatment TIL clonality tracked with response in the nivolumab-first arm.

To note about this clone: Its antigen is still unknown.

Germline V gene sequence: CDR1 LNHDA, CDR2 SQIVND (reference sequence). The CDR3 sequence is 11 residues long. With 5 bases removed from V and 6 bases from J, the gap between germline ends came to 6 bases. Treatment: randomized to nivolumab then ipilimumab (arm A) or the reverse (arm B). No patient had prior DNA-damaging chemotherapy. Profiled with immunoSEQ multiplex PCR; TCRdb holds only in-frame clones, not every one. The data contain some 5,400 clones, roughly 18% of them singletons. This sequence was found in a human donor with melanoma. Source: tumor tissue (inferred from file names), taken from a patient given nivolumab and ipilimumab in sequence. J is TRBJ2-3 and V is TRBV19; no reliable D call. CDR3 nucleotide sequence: TGTGCCAGTAGTCGATGGGATACGCAGTATTTT. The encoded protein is CASSRWDTQYF.